The 18 T cell receptor beta chains below were found in one sample sequenced in a study of cytomegalovirus exposure and HLA in healthy donors listed by TCRdb under 2017. The library came from the immunoSEQ multiplex PCR assay. For the multiplex PCR, a mixture combining 60 forward primers for TCR Vbeta segments and 13 reverse primers for TCR Jbeta segments was used. Not all clones reach the TCRdb copy of this immuneACCESS table, which keeps in-frame sequences only. Checked studies attribute under half of the gap to unresolved V genes and leave the rest unexplained. This sample gives 100,000 or so clones in total; 70% to 80% of them show up just once. In total, the top ten clones hold 8.5% to 10% of the sample. The sequenced material came from PBMCs. Receptors originate from a male donor in good health and CMV-seropositive.

This chain connects TRBV6-6 to TRBJ2-7; no reliable D call. The CDR3 length is 11 residues. Trimming left V 6 bases short and J 3 bases short, with 6 bases between. Germline CDR1 and CDR2: MNHNY and SVGAGI (reference sequence). The CDR3 DNA sequence: TGTGCCAGCAGCACAAACTACGAGCAGTACTTC. Its protein product is CASSTNYEQYF.

With regard to this clone: It is likely a read error, because the conserved phenylalanine at the end of the CDR3 is missing. The V call is TRBV6-1, the J call TRBJ2-3; D may be TRBD2 (6 bases). This CDR3 region has 14 residues. Germline V gives CDR1 MNHNS, CDR2 SASEGT. V was trimmed by 6 bases and J by 4 bases, leaving 14 bases between them. DNA of the CDR3: TGTGCCAGCAGGCGGGCGGGAAAATCAGATACGCAGTATCTT. Translation: CASRRAGKSDTQYL.

J is TRBJ2-2 and V is TRBV6-5; TRBD1 agrees at 8 bases. The CDR3 is made up of 15 amino acids. The V segment lost 6 bases and the J segment 7 bases; nucleotides outside the gene matches: 10. Germline V CDR1 and CDR2: MNHEY, SVGAGI. The CDR3 loop is CASSLSQGAIGELFF. DNA for the CDR3: TGTGCCAGCAGCCTCTCGCAGGGGGCCATCGGGGAGCTGTTTTTT.

This rearrangement joins TRBV11-3 to TRBJ2-2; D perhaps matches TRBD2 (8 bases). Germline CDR1 is SGHNT and CDR2 is YENEEA. V lost 0 bases to trimming and J lost 3 bases, with 14 bases between them. This CDR3 is 17 amino acids long. CDR3 DNA: TGTGCCAGCAGCTTAGATCGGGAGGGGGCGTACACCGGGGAGCTGTTTTTT. It is translated as CASSLDREGAYTGELFF.

The chain employs TRBV21-1 and TRBJ1-5; the table names TRBD1, a call not compared with the DNA. TRBV21-1 is a pseudogene locus. The CDR3 spans 15 residues. The CDR3 loop is CASSHEEQGDQPQHF. CDR3 bases: TGTGCCAGCAGTCACGAGGAACAGGGGGATCAGCCCCAGCATTTT.

The CDR3 DNA reads TGTGCCAGCAGCCCAACCCCGGGACTAAACAATGAGCAGTTCTTC. This sequence encodes CASSPTPGLNNEQFF. The chain recombines TRBV6-4 with TRBJ2-1; 7 positions match TRBD2. CDR1 is MRHNA and CDR2 is SNTAGT in the germline V gene. This CDR3 is 15 amino acids long. V dropped 6 bases and J dropped 5; count of bases not matched to a gene: 10.

The rearrangement uses TRBV5-8 and TRBJ1-5; maybe TRBD1 (5 bases). Trimming pared 0 bases from V and 6 bases from J, leaving 10 bases between. Germline CDR1 and CDR2: SGHTS and YDEGEE. CDR3 length: 14 amino acids. DNA of the CDR3: TGTGCCAGCAGCTTGGAGCAGGGCAGTCAGCCCCAGCATTTT. Translated: CASSLEQGSQPQHF. Filled out from reference TRBV5-8 and TRBJ1-5, the complete variable domain reads EAGVTQSPTHLIKTRGQQATLRCSPISGHTSVYWYQQALGLGLQFLLWYDEGEERNRGNFPPRFSGRQFPNYSSELNVNALELEDSALYLCASSLEQGSQPQHFGDGTRLSIL.

This clone has a single count. This chain joins TRBV14 and TRBJ2-7; tentatively, D is TRBD1 (6 bases). The CDR3 runs 14 residues. Germline CDR1 SGHDN, CDR2 FVKESK. The germline V and J ends were trimmed by 6 bases and 3 bases, with 15 bases remaining between them. The CDR3 sequence: CASRGSGAFYEQYF. DNA for the CDR3: TGTGCCAGCAGAGGATCAGGGGCTTTCTACGAGCAGTACTTC.

V gene TRBV7-2 combines with J gene TRBJ1-1; 9 bases agree with TRBD1. After removal of 6 bases from V and 2 bases from J, the junction contained 10 bases not matched to a gene. CDR1 and CDR2 from the germline V gene are SGHTA and FQGNSA. The CDR3 spans 16 residues. CDR3 in DNA: TGTGCCAGCAGTCCAGGGGACAGGGCGGTAAACACTGAAGCTTTCTTT. This gives the protein CASSPGDRAVNTEAFF.

This chain uses TRBV7-2 with TRBJ2-1; 11 positions match TRBD2. Germline CDR1 and CDR2: SGHTA and FQGNSA. Trimming took 3 bases from V and 9 from J; bases not matched to a gene: 7. The CDR3 is 15 residues long. This chain's CDR3 is CASSFTSGSRTEQFF. Here the CDR3 DNA reads TGTGCCAGCAGCTTTACTAGCGGGAGTAGGACTGAGCAGTTCTTC.

The chain has TRBV7-9 and TRBJ2-7, with D hard to call. The germline gives CDR1 SEHNR, CDR2 FQNEAQ (reference sequence). Trimming left V 4 bases short and J 1 base short, with 14 bases between. The CDR3 totals 15 residues. The chain's CDR3 is CASSSSESPSYEQYF. In DNA form, the CDR3 reads TGTGCCAGCAGCTCAAGCGAGAGTCCGTCCTACGAGCAGTACTTC.

The chain links TRBV4-3 to TRBJ1-4; 12 bases fit TRBD1. This CDR3 is built from 18 residues. Germline V gene data show CDR1 as LGHNA and CDR2 as YSLEER. Trimming removed 0 bases from V and 6 bases from J; junction bases left unmatched: 8. CDR3 in DNA: TGCGCCAGCAGCCAAGAACTTGGGACAGGGGGCTTCCATGAAAAACTGTTTTTT. Amino acid sequence: CASSQELGTGGFHEKLFF.

The table lists this clone with many counts. At one of its ends the junction is not consistent with the germline gene, which may arise from a read error. At the DNA level, this CDR3 is encoded by other sequences in the same sample as well. The chain joins TRBV7-9 to TRBJ1-1, with 8 positions matching TRBD1. The CDR3 runs 14 residues. Germline V gene sequence: CDR1 SEHNR, CDR2 FQNEAQ (reference sequence). The CDR3 bases are TGCGCCAGCAGCCAACGGACAGGGAGAGGGGAAGCTTTCTTT. It codes for CASSQRTGRGEAFF.

The V gene is TRBV5-4, the J gene TRBJ2-5, with D maybe TRBD1 (6 bases). CDR3 length: 14 residues. Trimming removed 4 bases at V and 5 bases at J, with 15 bases between. Germline CDR1 reads SGHNT; CDR2 reads YYREEE (reference sequence). Here the CDR3 DNA reads TGTGCCAGCAGCCCACACGGGACACGGGAGACCCAGTACTTC. Protein: CASSPHGTRETQYF.

The chain combines TRBV19 with TRBJ2-6; TRBD2 might be the D (5 bases). Germline V gene sequence: CDR1 LNHDA, CDR2 SQIVND (reference sequence). Trimming pared 7 bases from V and 1 base from J, leaving 11 bases between. This CDR3 is 15 amino acids long. In DNA form, the CDR3 reads TGTGCCAGTAACTACCCGGGGTCTGGGGCCAACGTCCTGACTTTC. Encoded protein: CASNYPGSGANVLTF.

This sequence joins TRBV11-1 and TRBJ2-7; D might be TRBD1 (5 bases). From germline, CDR1 is SGHAT and CDR2 FQDESV (reference sequence). Trimming took 3 bases from V and 3 from J, leaving 9 bases between them. The length of the CDR3 is 13 residues. CDR3 amino acids: CASSFGHNYEQYF. The CDR3 DNA is TGTGCCAGCAGCTTTGGACACAACTACGAGCAGTACTTC.

The V call is TRBV7-9, the J call TRBJ2-1; 11 nucleotides agree with TRBD2. CDR1 SEHNR and CDR2 FQNEAQ come from the germline V gene (reference sequence). Trimming removed 6 bases from V and 4 bases from J; junction bases left unmatched: 2. The CDR3 spans 14 residues. The chain's CDR3 is CASSRTSGYNEQFF. DNA of the CDR3: TGTGCCAGCAGTCGGACTAGCGGGTACAATGAGCAGTTCTTC.

The V call is TRBV27, the J call TRBJ1-6; 11 nucleotides line up with TRBD1. The germline gives CDR1 MNHEY, CDR2 SMNVEV (reference sequence). The CDR3 contains 14 residues. The J segment lost 10 bases and the V segment lost 5 bases, leaving 4 bases of the junction unmatched. This CDR3 is CASSRDRGISPLHF. The CDR3 DNA reads as TGTGCCAGCAGTCGGGACAGGGGGATCTCACCCCTCCACTTT.